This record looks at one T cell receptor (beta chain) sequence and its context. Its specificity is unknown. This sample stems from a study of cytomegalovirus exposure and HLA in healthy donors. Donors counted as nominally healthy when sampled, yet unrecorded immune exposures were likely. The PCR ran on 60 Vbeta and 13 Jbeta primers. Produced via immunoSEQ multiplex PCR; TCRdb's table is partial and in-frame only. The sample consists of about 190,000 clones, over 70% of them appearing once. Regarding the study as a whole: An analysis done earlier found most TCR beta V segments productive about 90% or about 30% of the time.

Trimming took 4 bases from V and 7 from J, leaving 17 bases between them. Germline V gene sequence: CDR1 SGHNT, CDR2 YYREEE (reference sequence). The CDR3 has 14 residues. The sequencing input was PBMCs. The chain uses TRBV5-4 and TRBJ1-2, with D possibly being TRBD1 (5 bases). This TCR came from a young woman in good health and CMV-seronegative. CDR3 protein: CASSRGGIAGGYTF. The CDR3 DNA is TGTGCCAGCAGCAGGGGCGGGATAGCCGGTGGCTACACCTTC.